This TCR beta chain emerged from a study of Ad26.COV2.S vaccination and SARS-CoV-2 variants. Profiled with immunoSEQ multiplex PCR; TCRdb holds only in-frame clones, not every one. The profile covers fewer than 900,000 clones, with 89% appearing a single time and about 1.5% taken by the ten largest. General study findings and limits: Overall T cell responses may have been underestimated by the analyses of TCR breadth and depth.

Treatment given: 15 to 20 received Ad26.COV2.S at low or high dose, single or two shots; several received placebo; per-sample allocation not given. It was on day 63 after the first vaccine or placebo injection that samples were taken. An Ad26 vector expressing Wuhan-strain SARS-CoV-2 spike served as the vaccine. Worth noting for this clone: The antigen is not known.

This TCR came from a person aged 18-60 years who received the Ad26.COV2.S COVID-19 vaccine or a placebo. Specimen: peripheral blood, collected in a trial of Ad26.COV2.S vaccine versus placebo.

CDR3 bases: TGTGCCAGCAGCATACCTAGCACAGATACGCAGTATTTT. Translation gives CASSIPSTDTQYF. The rearrangement links TRBV7-3 to TRBJ2-3; D is uncertain. In germline, CDR1 is SGHTA, CDR2 FQGTGA. Trimming shortened V by 5 bases and J by 0 bases, and 6 bases separated the two germline ends. The CDR3 extends over 13 amino acids. The full variable domain, its missing parts supplied by reference TRBV7-3 and TRBJ2-3, is GAGVSQTPSNKVTEKGKYVELRCDPISGHTALYWYRQSLGQGPEFLIYFQGTGAADDSGLPNDRFFAVRPEGSVSTLKIQRTERGDSAVYLCASSIPSTDTQYFGPGTRLTVL.